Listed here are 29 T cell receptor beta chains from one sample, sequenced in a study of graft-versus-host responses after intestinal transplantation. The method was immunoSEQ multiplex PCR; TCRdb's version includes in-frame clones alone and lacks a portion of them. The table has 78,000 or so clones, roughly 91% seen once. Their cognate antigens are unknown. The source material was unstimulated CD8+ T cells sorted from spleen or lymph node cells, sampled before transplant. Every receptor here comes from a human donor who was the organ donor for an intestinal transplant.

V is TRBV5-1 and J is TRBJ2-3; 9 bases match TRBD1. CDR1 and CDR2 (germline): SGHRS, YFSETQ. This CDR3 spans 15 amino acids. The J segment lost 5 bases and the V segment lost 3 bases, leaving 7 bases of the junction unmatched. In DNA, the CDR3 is TGCGCCAGCAGCTCCACAGGGGGCGGGGGAGATACGCAGTATTTT. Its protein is CASSSTGGGGDTQYF.

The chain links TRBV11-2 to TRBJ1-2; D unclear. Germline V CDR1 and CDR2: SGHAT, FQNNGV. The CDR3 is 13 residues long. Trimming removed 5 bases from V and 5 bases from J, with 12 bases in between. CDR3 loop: CASSHPVEYGYTF. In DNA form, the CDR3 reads TGTGCCAGCAGCCACCCGGTAGAATATGGCTACACCTTC.

CDR3 protein: CAISESRQGPSNQPQHF. CDR3 sequence (DNA): TGTGCCATCAGTGAGTCGCGACAGGGCCCAAGCAATCAGCCCCAGCATTTT. The J gene is TRBJ1-5, the V gene TRBV10-3, with TRBD1 matching over 7 bases. Trimming at V came to 0 bases and at J to 1 base, leaving 6 bases not matched to a gene. Germline loops: CDR1 ENHRY, CDR2 SYGVKD. CDR3 length equals 17 residues.

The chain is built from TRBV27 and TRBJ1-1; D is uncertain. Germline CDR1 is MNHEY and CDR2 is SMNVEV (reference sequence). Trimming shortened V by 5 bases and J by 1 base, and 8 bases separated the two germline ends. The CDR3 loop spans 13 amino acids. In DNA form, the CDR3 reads TGTGCCAGCAGTCCCATAGAGAACACTGAAGCTTTCTTT. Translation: CASSPIENTEAFF.

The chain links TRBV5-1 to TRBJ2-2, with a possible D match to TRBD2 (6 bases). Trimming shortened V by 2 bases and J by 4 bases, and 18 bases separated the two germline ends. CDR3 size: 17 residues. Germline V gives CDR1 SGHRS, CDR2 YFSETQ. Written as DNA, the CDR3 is TGCGCCAGCAGCTTCACGGCGGGGTCGGGTGTCACCGGGGAGCTGTTTTTT. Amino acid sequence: CASSFTAGSGVTGELFF.

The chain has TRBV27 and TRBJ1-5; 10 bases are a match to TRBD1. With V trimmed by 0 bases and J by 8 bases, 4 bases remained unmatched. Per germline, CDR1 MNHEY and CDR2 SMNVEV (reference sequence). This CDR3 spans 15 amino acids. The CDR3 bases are TGTGCCAGCAGTTTATCGGGCGGGACAGGGGAGCCCCAGCATTTT. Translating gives CASSLSGGTGEPQHF.

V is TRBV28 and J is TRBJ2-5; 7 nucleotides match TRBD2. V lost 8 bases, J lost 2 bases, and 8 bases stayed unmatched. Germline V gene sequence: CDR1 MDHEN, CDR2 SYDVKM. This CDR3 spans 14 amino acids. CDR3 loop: CASSLLAEQETQYF. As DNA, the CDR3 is TGTGCCAGCTCCTTGCTAGCGGAGCAAGAGACCCAGTACTTC.

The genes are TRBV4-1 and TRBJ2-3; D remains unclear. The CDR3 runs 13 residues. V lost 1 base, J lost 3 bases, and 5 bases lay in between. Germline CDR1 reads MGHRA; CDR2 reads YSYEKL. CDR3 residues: CASSQVSTDTQYF. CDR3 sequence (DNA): TGCGCCAGCAGCCAAGTCTCTACAGATACGCAGTATTTT.

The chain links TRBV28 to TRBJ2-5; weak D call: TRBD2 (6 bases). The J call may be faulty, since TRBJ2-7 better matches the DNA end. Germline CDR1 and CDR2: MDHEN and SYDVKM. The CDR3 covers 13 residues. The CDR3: CASSFSGEFEQYF. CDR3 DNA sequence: TGTGCCAGCAGTTTTTCGGGGGAGTTCGAGCAGTACTTC.

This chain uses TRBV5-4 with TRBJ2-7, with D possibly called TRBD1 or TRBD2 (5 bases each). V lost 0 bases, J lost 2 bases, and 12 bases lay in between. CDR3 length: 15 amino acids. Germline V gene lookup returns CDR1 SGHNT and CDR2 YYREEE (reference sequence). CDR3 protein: CASSLGDPPTYEQYF. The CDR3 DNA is TGTGCCAGCAGCTTGGGGGACCCCCCAACCTACGAGCAGTACTTC.

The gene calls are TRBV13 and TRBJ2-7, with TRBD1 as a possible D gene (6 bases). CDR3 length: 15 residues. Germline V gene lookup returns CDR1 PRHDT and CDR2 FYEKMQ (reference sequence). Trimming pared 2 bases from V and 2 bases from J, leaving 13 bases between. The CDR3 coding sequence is TGTGCCAGCAGCTTAACCAAGGACAGTACCTACGAGCAGTACTTC. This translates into CASSLTKDSTYEQYF. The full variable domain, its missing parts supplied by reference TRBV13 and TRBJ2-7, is AAGVIQSPRHLIKEKRETATLKCYPIPRHDTVYWYQQGPGQDPQFLISFYEKMQSDKGSIPDRFSAQQFSDYHSELNMSSLELGDSALYFCASSLTKDSTYEQYFGPGTRLTVT.

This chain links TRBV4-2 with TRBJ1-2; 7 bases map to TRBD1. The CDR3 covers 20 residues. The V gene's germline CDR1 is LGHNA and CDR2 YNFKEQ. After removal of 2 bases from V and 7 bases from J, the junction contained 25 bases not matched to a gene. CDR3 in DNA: TGTGCCAGCAGCCAAAGTTGGAGATTAGCGTGGACAGGACGGCGTACTGGCTACACCTTC. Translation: CASSQSWRLAWTGRRTGYTF.

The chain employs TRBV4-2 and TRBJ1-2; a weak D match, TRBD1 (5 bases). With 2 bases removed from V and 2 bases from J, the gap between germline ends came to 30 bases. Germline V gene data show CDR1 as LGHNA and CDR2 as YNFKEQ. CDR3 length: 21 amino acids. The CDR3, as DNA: TGTGCCAGCAGCCAATCCCAGCGAACCTGGGACGTCAGAGCGTTAAACTATGGCTACACCTTC. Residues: CASSQSQRTWDVRALNYGYTF.

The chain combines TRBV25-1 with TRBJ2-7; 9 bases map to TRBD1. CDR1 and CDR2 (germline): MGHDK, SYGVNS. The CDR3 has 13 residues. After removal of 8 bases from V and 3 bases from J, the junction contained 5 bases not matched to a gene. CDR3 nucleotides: TGTGCCAGCGCCGTGGGACAGGGCTACGAGCAGTACTTC. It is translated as CASAVGQGYEQYF.

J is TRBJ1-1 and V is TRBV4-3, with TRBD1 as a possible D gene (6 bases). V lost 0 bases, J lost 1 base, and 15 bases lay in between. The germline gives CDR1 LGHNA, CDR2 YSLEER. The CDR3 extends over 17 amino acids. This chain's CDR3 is CASSQDEVYRANTEAFF. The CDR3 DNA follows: TGCGCCAGCAGCCAAGATGAGGTGTACAGGGCGAACACTGAAGCTTTCTTT.

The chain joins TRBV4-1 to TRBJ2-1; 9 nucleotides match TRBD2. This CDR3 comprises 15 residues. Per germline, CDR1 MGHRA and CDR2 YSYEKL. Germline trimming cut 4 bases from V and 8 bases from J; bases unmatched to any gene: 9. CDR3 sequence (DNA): TGCGCCAGCAGCCCAGGAGGCGGGGGGGCGGATGAGCAGTTCTTC. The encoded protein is CASSPGGGGADEQFF.

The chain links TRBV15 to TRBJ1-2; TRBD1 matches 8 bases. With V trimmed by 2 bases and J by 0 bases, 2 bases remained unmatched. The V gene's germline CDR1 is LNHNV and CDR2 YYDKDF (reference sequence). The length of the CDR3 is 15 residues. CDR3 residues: CATSRTGGSNYGYTF. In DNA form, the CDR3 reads TGTGCCACCAGCAGAACAGGGGGATCTAACTATGGCTACACCTTC.

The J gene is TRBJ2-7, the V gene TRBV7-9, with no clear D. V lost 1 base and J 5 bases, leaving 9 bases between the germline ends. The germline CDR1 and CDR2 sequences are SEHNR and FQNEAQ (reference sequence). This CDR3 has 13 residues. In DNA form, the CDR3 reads TGTGCCAGCAGCTTAGGACCGGGCAACGAGCAGTACTTC. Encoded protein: CASSLGPGNEQYF.

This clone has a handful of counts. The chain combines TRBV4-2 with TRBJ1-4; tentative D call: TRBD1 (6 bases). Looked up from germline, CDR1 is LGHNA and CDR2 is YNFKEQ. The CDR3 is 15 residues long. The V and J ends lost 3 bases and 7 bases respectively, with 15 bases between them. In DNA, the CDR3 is TGTGCCAGCAGCCACCGAAAACAGGGACCTGAAAAACTGTTTTTT. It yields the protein CASSHRKQGPEKLFF.

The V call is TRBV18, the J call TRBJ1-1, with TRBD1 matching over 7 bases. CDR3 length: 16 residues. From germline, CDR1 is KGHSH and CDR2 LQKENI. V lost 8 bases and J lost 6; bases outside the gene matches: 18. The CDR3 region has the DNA TGTGCCAGCAACACCAAGGAGACAGGGTGGTTCGCTGAAGCTTTCTTT. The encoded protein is CASNTKETGWFAEAFF.

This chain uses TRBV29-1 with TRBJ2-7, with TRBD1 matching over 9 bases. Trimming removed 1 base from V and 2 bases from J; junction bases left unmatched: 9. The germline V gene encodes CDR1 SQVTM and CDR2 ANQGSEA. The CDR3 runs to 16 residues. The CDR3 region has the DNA TGCAGCGTTGAAGGGGGGACAGGGAGAGACCCCTACGAGCAGTACTTC. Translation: CSVEGGTGRDPYEQYF.

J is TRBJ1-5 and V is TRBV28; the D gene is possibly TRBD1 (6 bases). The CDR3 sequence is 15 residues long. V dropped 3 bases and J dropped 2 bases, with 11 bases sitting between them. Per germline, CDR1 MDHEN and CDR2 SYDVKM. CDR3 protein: CASSFRGGGNQPQHF. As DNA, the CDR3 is TGTGCCAGCAGTTTTAGGGGGGGTGGCAATCAGCCCCAGCATTTT.

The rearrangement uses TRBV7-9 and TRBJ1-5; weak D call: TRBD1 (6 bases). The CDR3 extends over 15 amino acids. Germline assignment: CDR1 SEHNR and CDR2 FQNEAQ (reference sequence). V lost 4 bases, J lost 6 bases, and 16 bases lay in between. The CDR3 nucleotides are TGTGCCAGCAGCTCTACAAAACAGGGTTTTCAGCCCCAGCATTTT. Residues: CASSSTKQGFQPQHF.

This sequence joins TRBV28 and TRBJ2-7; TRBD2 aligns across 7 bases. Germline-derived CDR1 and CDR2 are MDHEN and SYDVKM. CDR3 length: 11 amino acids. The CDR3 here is CSYGEGYEQYF. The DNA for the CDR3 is TGTTCGTACGGGGAGGGCTACGAGCAGTACTTC. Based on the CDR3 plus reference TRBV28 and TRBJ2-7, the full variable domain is DVKVTQSSRYLVKRTGEKVFLECVQDMDHENMFWYRQDPGLGLRLIYFSYDVKMKEKGDIPEGYSVSREKKERFSLILESASTNQTSMYLCSYGEGYEQYFGPGTRLTVT.

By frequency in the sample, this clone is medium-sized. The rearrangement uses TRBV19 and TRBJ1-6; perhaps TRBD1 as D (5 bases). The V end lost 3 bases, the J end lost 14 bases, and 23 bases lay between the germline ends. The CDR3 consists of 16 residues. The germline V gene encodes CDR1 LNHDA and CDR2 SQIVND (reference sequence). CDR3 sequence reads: CASSIGTGMGLVSLHF. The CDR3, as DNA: TGTGCCAGTAGTATCGGGACCGGTATGGGATTGGTGTCCCTCCACTTT.

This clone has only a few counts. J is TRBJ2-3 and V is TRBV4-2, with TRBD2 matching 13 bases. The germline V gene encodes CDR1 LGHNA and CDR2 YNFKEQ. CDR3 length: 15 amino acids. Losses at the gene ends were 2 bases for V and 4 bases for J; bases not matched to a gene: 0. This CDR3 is CASSQTSGGADTQYF. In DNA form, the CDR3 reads TGTGCCAGCAGCCAAACTAGCGGGGGGGCAGATACGCAGTATTTT.

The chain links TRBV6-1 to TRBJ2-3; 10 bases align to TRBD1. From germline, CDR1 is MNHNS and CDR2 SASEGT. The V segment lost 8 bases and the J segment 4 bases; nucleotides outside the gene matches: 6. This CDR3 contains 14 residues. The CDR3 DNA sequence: TGTGCCAGCCCGGGACAGGGGATACCAGATACGCAGTATTTT. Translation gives CASPGQGIPDTQYF.

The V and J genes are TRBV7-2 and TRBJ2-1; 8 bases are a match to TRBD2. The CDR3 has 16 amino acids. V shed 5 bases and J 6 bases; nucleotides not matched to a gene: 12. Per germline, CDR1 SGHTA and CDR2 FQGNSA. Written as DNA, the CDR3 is TGTGCCAGCAGCCCAACCGGGACTAGGCCACCCAATGAGCAGTTCTTC. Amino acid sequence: CASSPTGTRPPNEQFF.

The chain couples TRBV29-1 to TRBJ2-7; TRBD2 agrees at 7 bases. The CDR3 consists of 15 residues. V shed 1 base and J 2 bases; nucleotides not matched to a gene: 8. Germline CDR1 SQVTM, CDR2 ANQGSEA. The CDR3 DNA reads TGCAGCGTTGAAGCAGAACGGGGGGTGACCTACGAGCAGTACTTC. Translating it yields CSVEAERGVTYEQYF.